The rows below give T cell receptor beta chains drawn from one sample of a study of blood T cell repertoires in COVID-19. Sequenced by immunoSEQ multiplex PCR; TCRdb stores in-frame clones only, minus some. The data contain fewer than 200,000 clones, about 85% of them singletons. The sequencing sample was made of peripheral blood. All receptors derive from a man between 60 and 75 years old who had recovered from COVID-19. Both conserved end residues are part of each CDR3. D genes are given only for firm matches. Clone size is shown for a subset of rows, as once, few, many or a class of expanded clone.

clone_size	v_call	d_call	j_call	cdr3_nt	cdr3_aa
NA	TRBV6-5	NA	TRBJ1-2	TGTGCCAGCAGCCGGGGGGGCCCCTATGGCTACACCTTC	CASSRGGPYGYTF
NA	TRBV29-1	TRBD1	TRBJ1-4	TGCAGCGTTGCGAGACAGGGAATAGCAACTAATGAAAAACTGTTTTTT	CSVARQGIATNEKLFF
NA	TRBV9	TRBD2	TRBJ2-7	TGTGCCAGCAGCTTAGAGGCGGGGGGTACGTCCTACGAGCAGTACTTC	CASSLEAGGTSYEQYF
once	TRBV27	TRBD1	TRBJ1-2	TGTGCCAGCAGTCACAGGGGGCGCGATGGCTACACCTTC	CASSHRGRDGYTF
NA	TRBV7-7	TRBD1	TRBJ2-3	TGTGCTAGCAGCCCCACAGGGGTCAGAACAGATACGCAGTATTTT	CASSPTGVRTDTQYF
NA	TRBV7-6	NA	TRBJ2-2	TGTGCCACTCAGCAGACGGTTCAGGACACCGGGGAGCTGTTTTTT	CATQQTVQDTGELFF
few	TRBV11-1	TRBD1	TRBJ1-1	TGTGCCAGCAGCAGCCGGGACAGAGTCGTAGCTTTCTTT	CASSSRDRVVAFF
NA	TRBV27	NA	TRBJ2-3	TGTGCCAGCAGGACACCCCCCTCAGATACGCAGTATTTT	CASRTPPSDTQYF
NA	TRBV6-5	TRBD1	TRBJ1-6	TGTGCCAGCTGCCCCCCGGGACAGTATTCACCCCTCCACTTT	CASCPPGQYSPLHF
NA	TRBV5-1	TRBD1	TRBJ2-3	TGCGCCAGCAGCCTGGGGGGACAGGGAATCACAGATACGCAGTATTTT	CASSLGGQGITDTQYF
NA	TRBV3-1/TRBV3-2	TRBD1	TRBJ2-7	TGTGCCAGCAGCCAGGGACAGGGGTTCTACGAGCAGTACTTC	CASSQGQGFYEQYF
few	TRBV30	NA	TRBJ1-5	TGTGCCTGGAGCGAAGGACAGTACAATCAGCCCCAGCATTTT	CAWSEGQYNQPQHF
NA	TRBV4-3	TRBD1	TRBJ2-2	TGCGCCAGCAGCCAAACAGACAGGGGCTGGGCCACCGGGGAGCTGTTTTTT	CASSQTDRGWATGELFF
NA	TRBV7-2	TRBD2	TRBJ2-5	TGTGCCAGCAGCCTCCGGACTAGCGGGTCTGAGACCCAGTACTTC	CASSLRTSGSETQYF
once	TRBV27	NA	TRBJ1-2	TGTGCCAGCAGTTTATCCTGGGACATTTATGGCTACACCTTC	CASSLSWDIYGYTF
NA	TRBV5-6	TRBD1	TRBJ1-4	TGTGCCAGCAGCAATAAACAGGGGGCGGGTGAAAAACTGTTTTTT	CASSNKQGAGEKLFF
NA	TRBV18	NA	TRBJ2-5	TGTGCCAGCTCACCTTCTAGACAGAATCAAGAGACCCAGTACTTC	CASSPSRQNQETQYF
NA	TRBV7-2	TRBD1	TRBJ2-2	TGTGCCAGCAGCTTATCTGGACAGGGACCCACCGGGGAGCTGTTTTTT	CASSLSGQGPTGELFF
NA	TRBV5-1	NA	TRBJ2-3	TGCGCCAGCAGCTTATACTTCGGGGATACGCAGTATTTT	CASSLYFGDTQYF
NA	TRBV30	TRBD1	TRBJ2-1	TGTGCCTGGAGAGGCGACAGGGGCGATGAGCAGTTCTTC	CAWRGDRGDEQFF
NA	TRBV21-1	NA	TRBJ1-2	TGTGCCAGCAGCAACGTATGGGATTCCAGCTCGGGGGGCTACACCTTC	CASSNVWDSSSGGYTF
few	TRBV14	TRBD1	TRBJ1-6	TGTGCCAGCAGCCAAGACATGGACAGGGCTGATTCACCCCTCCACTTT	CASSQDMDRADSPLHF
NA	TRBV18	NA	TRBJ1-2	TGTGCCAGCTCGGTTGGACAGTCCTATGGCTACACCTTC	CASSVGQSYGYTF
NA	TRBV5-1	TRBD2	TRBJ2-2	TGCGCCAGCAGCTTGGATCCGCTAGCGGGGGGGCCGGTGACCGGGGAGCTGTTTTTT	CASSLDPLAGGPVTGELFF
NA	TRBV6-4	TRBD1	TRBJ2-1	TGTGCCAGCAGTGTTGAACAGGGGGCGCCGTATGAGCAGTTCTTC	CASSVEQGAPYEQFF
NA	TRBV5-1	TRBD1	TRBJ1-2	TGCGCCAGCACCCGTGGAGTTAGTCCGGGGACAGGGGGCAGTAATGGCTACACCTTC	CASTRGVSPGTGGSNGYTF
once	TRBV2	TRBD1	TRBJ2-5	TGTGCCAGCAGGGGACAGGGGGTAGAGACCCAGTACTTC	CASRGQGVETQYF
NA	TRBV10-3	TRBD1	TRBJ2-2	TGTGCCATTCAACCCCCGGGACAGGGGGTGAACACCGGGGAGCTGTTTTTT	CAIQPPGQGVNTGELFF
once	TRBV4-3	NA	TRBJ2-7	TGCGCCAGCAGCCAAGAAATACAGGAGAGTTACGAGCAGTACTTC	CASSQEIQESYEQYF
NA	TRBV6-2/TRBV6-3	TRBD1	TRBJ1-5	TGTGCCAGCAGTTACTCGACTGTCGACAGGGGGAGCAATCAGCCCCAGCATTTT	CASSYSTVDRGSNQPQHF
NA	TRBV5-5	TRBD2	TRBJ2-1	TGTGCCAGCAGCTTGAGCGGGGGGGCCAATGAGCAGTTCTTC	CASSLSGGANEQFF
NA	TRBV6-5	NA	TRBJ1-1	TGTGCCAGCAGACGAGATTGGAACACTGAAGCTTTCTTT	CASRRDWNTEAFF
NA	TRBV4-3	TRBD2	TRBJ2-7	TGCGCCAGCAGCCCCCAAGCGGGGGCCCCTAAGTCCTACGAGCAGTACTTC	CASSPQAGAPKSYEQYF
few	TRBV7-2	TRBD1	TRBJ1-1	TGTGCCAGCAGCTCCCGGGACAGGGGAGAAGCTTTCTTT	CASSSRDRGEAFF
NA	TRBV18	NA	TRBJ2-4	TGTGCCAGCTCACCACAGGACAGTTCTTATGACATTCAGTACTTC	CASSPQDSSYDIQYF
NA	TRBV19	TRBD1	TRBJ1-2	TGTGCCAGTAGTACGACAGGGCTTGCTAACTATGGCTACACCTTC	CASSTTGLANYGYTF
NA	TRBV30	NA	TRBJ1-5	TGTGCCCTCGGCTCGGGGGTCAGCAATCAGCCCCAACATTTT	CALGSGVSNQPQHF
NA	TRBV5-1	NA	TRBJ1-5	TGCGCCAGCAGCTTGGATGTCGTCGGGGGGTCGATAGGAGAGAAAGAATTCAATCAGCCCCAGCATTTT	CASSLDVVGGSIGEKEFNQPQHF
NA	TRBV18	TRBD1	TRBJ2-7	TGTGCCAGCTCTCCCGGGACAGGGGGACCCTACGAGCAGTACTTC	CASSPGTGGPYEQYF
NA	TRBV6-2/TRBV6-3	TRBD1	TRBJ1-3	TGTGCCAGCAGTGGAGGACAGGGGGCTTCGCGTAACACCATATATTTT	CASSGGQGASRNTIYF
NA	TRBV10-3	TRBD1	TRBJ2-2	TGTGCCATTGGGACAGGGGGGTCCGGGGAGCTGTTTTTT	CAIGTGGSGELFF
NA	TRBV4-3	NA	TRBJ1-3	TGCGCCAGCAGCCAAGATTTCAAATCTGGAAACACCATATATTTT	CASSQDFKSGNTIYF
NA	TRBV2	NA	TRBJ1-5	TGTGCCAGCAGTGAGTCCCGGAATCAGCCCCAGCATTTT	CASSESRNQPQHF
NA	TRBV12-5	TRBD1	TRBJ2-3	TGTGCTAGTGGTTTGCGGGGACAGACGGATACGCAGTATTTT	CASGLRGQTDTQYF
once	TRBV18	NA	TRBJ1-2	TGTGCCAGCTCAGAACGAGACAGGCACTATGGCTACACCTTC	CASSERDRHYGYTF
few	TRBV7-2	NA	TRBJ1-5	TGTGCCAGCAGCTCACAGCCCAGCAATCAGCCCCAGCATTTT	CASSSQPSNQPQHF
NA	TRBV30	NA	TRBJ2-7	TGTGCCTGGAACCAGGGCAGGGGAGTAGACAAGCAGTACTTC	CAWNQGRGVDKQYF
NA	TRBV29-1	TRBD1	TRBJ1-1	TGCAGCGTTGGGGCGACAGGGGTAGCTTTCTTT	CSVGATGVAFF
NA	TRBV19	TRBD1	TRBJ2-5	TGTGCCAGTAGTGTACAGGGGACATATCTGCGGGAGACCCAGTACTTC	CASSVQGTYLRETQYF
NA	TRBV30	NA	TRBJ2-5	TGTGCCTGGCACCCCGGGGGTGCGGAGACCCAGTACTTC	CAWHPGGAETQYF
NA	TRBV2	NA	TRBJ1-2	TGTGCCAGCAGTCCGATGGGACAAGCGTTCTCTAACTATGGCTACACCTTC	CASSPMGQAFSNYGYTF
NA	TRBV19	TRBD1	TRBJ1-1	TGTGCCAGTAGAACGGGACAGGTGAACACTGAAGCTTTCTTT	CASRTGQVNTEAFF